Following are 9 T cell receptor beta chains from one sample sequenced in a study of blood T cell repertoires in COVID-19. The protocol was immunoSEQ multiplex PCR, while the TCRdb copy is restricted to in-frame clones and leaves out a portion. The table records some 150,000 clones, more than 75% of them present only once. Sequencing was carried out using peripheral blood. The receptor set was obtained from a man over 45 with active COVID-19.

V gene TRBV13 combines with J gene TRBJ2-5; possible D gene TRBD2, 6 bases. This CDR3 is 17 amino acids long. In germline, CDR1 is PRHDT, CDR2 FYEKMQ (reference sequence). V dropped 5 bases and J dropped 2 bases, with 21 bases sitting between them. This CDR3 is CASSPRGPLARQETQYF. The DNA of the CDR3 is TGTGCCAGCAGCCCCAGAGGACCTCTAGCGCGTCAAGAGACCCAGTACTTC.

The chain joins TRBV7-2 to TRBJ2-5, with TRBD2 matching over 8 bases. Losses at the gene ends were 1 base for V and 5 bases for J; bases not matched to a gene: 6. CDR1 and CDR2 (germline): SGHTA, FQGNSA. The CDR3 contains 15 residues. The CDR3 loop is CASSLVTGGVETQYF. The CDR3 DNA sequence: TGTGCCAGCAGCTTAGTGACCGGGGGGGTGGAGACCCAGTACTTC.

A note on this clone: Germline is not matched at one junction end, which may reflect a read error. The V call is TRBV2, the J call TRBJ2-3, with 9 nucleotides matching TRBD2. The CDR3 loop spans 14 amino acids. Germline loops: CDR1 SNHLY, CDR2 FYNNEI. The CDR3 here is CPSRGGGVSDTQYF. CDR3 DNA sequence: TGCCCCAGCAGGGGCGGGGGGGTATCAGATACGCAGTATTTT.

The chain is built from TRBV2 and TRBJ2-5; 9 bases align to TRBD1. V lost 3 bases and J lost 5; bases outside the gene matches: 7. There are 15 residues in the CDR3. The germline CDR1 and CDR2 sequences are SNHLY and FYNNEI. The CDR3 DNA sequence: TGTGCCAGCAGTGAGTGGACAGGGGATGCGGAGACCCAGTACTTC. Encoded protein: CASSEWTGDAETQYF. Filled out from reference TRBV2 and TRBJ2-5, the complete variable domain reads EPEVTQTPSHQVTQMGQEVILRCVPISNHLYFYWYRQILGQKVEFLVSFYNNEISEKSEIFDDQFSVERPDGSNFTLKIRSTKLEDSAMYFCASSEWTGDAETQYFGPGTRLLVL.

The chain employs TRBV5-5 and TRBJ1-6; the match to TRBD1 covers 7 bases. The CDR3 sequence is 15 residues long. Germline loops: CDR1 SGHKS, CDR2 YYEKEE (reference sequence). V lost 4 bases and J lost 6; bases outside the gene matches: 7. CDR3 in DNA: TGTGCCAGCAGCCCTCCGGGACAGCCTAATTCACCCCTCCACTTT. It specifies CASSPPGQPNSPLHF. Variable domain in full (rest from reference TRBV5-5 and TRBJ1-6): DAGVTQSPTHLIKTRGQQVTLRCSPISGHKSVSWYQQVLGQGPQFIFQYYEKEERGRGNFPDRFSARQFPNYSSELNVNALLLGDSALYLCASSPPGQPNSPLHFGNGTRLTVT.

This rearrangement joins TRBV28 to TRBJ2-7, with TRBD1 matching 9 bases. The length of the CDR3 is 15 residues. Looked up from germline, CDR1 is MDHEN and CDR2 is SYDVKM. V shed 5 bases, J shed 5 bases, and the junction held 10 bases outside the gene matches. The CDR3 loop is CASSHRGTGKNEQYF. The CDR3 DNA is TGTGCCAGCAGTCACAGAGGGACAGGGAAAAACGAGCAGTACTTC.

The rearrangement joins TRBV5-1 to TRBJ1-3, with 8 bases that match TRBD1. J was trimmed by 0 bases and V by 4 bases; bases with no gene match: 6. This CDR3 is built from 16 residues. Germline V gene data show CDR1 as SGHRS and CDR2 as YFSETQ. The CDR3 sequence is CASSPQGGISGNTIYF. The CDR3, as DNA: TGCGCCAGCAGCCCACAGGGGGGGATCTCTGGAAACACCATATATTTT.

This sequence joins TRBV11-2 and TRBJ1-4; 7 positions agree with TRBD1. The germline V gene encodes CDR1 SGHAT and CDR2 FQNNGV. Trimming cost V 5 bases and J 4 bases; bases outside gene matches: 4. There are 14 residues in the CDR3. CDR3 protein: CASSQGQVNEKLFF. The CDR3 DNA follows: TGTGCCAGCAGCCAAGGACAGGTTAATGAAAAACTGTTTTTT.

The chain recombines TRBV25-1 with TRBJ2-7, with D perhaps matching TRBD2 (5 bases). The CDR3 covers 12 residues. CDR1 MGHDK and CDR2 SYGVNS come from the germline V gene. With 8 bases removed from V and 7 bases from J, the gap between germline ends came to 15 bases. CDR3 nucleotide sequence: TGTGCCAGCCTTTCTCATCGGGGAGAGCAGTACTTC. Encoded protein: CASLSHRGEQYF.